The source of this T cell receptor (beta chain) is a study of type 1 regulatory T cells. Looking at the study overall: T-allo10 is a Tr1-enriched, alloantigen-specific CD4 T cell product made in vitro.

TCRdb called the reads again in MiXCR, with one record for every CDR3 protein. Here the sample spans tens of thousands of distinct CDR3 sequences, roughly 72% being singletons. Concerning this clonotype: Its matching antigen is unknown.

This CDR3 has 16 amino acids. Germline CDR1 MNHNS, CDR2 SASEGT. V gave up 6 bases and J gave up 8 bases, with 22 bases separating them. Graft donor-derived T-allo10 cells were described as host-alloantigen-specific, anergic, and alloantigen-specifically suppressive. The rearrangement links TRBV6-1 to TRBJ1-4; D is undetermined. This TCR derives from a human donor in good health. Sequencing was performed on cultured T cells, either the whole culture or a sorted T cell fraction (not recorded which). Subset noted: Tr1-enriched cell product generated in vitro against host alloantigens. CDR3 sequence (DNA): TGTGCCAGCAGCTCCGCCAGACTTCCAGTTGGCGAAAAACTGTTTTTT. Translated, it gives CASSSARLPVGEKLFF.